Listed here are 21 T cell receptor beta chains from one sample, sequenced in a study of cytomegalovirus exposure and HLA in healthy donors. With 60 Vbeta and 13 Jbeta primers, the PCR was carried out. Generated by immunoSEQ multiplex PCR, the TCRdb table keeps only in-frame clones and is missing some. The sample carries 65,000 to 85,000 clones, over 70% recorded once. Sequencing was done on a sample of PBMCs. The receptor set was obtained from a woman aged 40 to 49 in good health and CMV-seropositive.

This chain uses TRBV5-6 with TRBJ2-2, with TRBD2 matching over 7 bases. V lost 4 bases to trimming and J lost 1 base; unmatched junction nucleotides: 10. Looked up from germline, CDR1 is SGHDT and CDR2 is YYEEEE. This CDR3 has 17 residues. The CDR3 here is CASSPNRGTMNTGELFF. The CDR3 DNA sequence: TGTGCCAGCAGCCCCAATCGAGGGACTATGAACACCGGGGAGCTGTTTTTT.

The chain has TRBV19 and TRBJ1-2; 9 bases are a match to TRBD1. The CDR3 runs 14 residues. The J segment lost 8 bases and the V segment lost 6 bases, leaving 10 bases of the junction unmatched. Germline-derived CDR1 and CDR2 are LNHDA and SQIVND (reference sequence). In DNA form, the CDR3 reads TGTGCCAGTAGCCCCGGGACAGGGAAAGGGGGCTACACCTTC. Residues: CASSPGTGKGGYTF.

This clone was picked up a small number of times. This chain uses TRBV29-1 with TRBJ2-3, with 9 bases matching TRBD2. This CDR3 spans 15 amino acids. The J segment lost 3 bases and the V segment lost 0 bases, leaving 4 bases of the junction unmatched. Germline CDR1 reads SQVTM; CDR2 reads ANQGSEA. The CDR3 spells CSVEDRLAGTDTQYF. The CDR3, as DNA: TGCAGCGTTGAAGATCGCCTAGCGGGGACAGATACGCAGTATTTT.

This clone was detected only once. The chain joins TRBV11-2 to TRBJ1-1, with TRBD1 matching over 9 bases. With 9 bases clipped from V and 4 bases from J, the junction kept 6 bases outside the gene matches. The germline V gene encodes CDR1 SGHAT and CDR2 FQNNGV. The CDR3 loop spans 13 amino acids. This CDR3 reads CASRQGVRTEAFF. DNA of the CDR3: TGTGCCAGTCGACAGGGGGTCCGCACTGAAGCTTTCTTT.

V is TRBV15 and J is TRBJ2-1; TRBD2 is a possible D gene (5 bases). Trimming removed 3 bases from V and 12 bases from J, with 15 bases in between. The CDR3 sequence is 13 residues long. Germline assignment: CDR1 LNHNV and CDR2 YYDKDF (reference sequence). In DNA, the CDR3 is TGTGCCACCAGCAGTGGACCCGTAGAGGGGCAGTTCTTC. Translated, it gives CATSSGPVEGQFF.

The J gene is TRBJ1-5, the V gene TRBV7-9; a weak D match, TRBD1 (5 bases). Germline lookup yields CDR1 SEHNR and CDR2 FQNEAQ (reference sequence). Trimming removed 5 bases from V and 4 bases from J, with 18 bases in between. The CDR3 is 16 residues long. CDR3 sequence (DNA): TGTGCCAGCAGCCAGGGAGAGGGACTTGTTAATCAGCCCCAGCATTTT. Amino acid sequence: CASSQGEGLVNQPQHF.

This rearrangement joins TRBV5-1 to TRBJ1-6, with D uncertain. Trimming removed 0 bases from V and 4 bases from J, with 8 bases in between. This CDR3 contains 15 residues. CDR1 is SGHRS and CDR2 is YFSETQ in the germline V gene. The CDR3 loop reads CASSLASGYNSPLHF. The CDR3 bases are TGCGCCAGCAGCTTGGCCTCAGGATATAATTCACCCCTCCACTTT.

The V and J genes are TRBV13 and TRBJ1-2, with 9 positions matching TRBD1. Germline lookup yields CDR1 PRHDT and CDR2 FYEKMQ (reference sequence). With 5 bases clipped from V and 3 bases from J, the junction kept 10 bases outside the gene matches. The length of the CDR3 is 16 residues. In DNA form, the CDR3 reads TGTGCCAGCAGCACCACAGGGGGCTCAGAGGACTATGGCTACACCTTC. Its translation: CASSTTGGSEDYGYTF. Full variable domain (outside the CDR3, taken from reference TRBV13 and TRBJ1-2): AAGVIQSPRHLIKEKRETATLKCYPIPRHDTVYWYQQGPGQDPQFLISFYEKMQSDKGSIPDRFSAQQFSDYHSELNMSSLELGDSALYFCASSTTGGSEDYGYTFGSGTRLTVV.

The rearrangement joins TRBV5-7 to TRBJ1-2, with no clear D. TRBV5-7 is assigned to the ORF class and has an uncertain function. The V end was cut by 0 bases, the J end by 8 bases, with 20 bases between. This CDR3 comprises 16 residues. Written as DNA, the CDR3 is TGTGCCAGCAGCTTGGGGTGTTTATCTCCGGGGTCCGGCTACACCTTC. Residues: CASSLGCLSPGSGYTF.

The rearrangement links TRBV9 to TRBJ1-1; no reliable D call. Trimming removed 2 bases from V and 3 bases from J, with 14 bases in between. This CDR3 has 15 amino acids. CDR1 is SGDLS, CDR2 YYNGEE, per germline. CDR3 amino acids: CASSVIEGSDTEAFF. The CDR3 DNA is TGTGCCAGCAGCGTGATAGAGGGATCGGACACTGAAGCTTTCTTT.

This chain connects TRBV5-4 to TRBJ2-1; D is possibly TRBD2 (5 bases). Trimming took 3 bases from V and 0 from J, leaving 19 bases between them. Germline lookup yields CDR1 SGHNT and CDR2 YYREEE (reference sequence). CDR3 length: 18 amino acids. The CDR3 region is CASSWTEILLSSYNEQFF. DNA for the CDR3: TGTGCCAGCAGCTGGACTGAGATCCTACTCAGCTCCTACAATGAGCAGTTCTTC.

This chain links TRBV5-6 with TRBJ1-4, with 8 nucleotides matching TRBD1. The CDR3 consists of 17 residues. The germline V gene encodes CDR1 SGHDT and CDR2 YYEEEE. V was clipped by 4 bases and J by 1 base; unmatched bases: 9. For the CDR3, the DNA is TGTGCCAGCAGCCTGACAGGGGATGTGGAAACTAATGAAAAACTGTTTTTT. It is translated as CASSLTGDVETNEKLFF.

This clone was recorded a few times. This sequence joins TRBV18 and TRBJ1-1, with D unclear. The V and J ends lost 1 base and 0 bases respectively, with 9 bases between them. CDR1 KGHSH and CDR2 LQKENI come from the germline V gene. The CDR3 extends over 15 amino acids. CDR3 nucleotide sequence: TGTGCCAGCTCACCACGTCTAGTTATGAACACTGAAGCTTTCTTT. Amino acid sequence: CASSPRLVMNTEAFF.

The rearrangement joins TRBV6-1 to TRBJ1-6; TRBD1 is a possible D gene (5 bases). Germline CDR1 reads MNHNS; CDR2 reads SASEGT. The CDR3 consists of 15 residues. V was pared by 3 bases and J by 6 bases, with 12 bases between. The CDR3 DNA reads TGTGCCAGCAGTGAGAAAGGGAGGGGTAATTCACCCCTCCACTTT. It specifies CASSEKGRGNSPLHF.

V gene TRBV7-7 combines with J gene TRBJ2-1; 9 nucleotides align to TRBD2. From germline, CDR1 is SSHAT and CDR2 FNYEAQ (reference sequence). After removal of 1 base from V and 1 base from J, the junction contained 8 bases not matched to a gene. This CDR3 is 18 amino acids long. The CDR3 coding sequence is TGTGCCAGCAGCTTAGACCCTCCTAGCGGGGCTTCCTACAATGAGCAGTTCTTC. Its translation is CASSLDPPSGASYNEQFF. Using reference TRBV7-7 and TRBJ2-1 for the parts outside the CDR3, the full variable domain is GAGVSQSPRYKVTKRGQDVTLRCDPISSHATLYWYQQALGQGPEFLTYFNYEAQPDKSGLPSDRFSAERPEGSISTLTIQRTEQRDSAMYRCASSLDPPSGASYNEQFFGPGTRLTVL.

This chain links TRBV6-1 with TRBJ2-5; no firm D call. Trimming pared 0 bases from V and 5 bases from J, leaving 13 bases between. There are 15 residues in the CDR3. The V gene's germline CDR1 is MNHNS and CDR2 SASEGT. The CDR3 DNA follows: TGTGCCAGCAGTGAAGCCCACGTCCCCAGGGAGACCCAGTACTTC. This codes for CASSEAHVPRETQYF.

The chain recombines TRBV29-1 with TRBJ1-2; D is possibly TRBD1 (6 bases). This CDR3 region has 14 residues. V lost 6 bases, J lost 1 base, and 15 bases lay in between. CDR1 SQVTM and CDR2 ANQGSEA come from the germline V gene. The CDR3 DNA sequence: TGCAGCGTGGGTGACAGGCGACGTAACTATGGCTACACCTTC. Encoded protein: CSVGDRRRNYGYTF.

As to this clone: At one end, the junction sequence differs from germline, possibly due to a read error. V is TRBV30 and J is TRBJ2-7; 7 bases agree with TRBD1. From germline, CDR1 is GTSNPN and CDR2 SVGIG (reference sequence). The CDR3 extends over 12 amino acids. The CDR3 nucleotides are TGTGCCTGGAGTGAAGGCTTGGGACAGCCACACTTC. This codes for CAWSEGLGQPHF.

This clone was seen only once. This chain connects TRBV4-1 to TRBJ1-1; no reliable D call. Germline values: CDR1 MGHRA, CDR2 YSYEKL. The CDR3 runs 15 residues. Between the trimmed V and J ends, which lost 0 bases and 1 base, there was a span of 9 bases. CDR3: CASSQDWSGNTEAFF. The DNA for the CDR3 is TGCGCCAGCAGCCAAGATTGGTCAGGGAACACTGAAGCTTTCTTT.

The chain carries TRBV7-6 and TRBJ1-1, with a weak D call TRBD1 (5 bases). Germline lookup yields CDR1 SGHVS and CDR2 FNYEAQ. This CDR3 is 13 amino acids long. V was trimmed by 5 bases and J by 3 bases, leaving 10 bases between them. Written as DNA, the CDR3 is TGTGCCAGCAGCCTCGGGGGAGACACTGAAGCTTTCTTT. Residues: CASSLGGDTEAFF.

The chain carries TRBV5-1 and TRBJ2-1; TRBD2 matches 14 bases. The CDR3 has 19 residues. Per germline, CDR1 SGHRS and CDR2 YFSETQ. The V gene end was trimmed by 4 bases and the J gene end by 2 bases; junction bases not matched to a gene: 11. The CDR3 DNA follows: TGCGCCAGCAGCGCGGCGACTAGCGGGAGGGCCGGGACCTACAATGAGCAGTTCTTC. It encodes CASSAATSGRAGTYNEQFF.